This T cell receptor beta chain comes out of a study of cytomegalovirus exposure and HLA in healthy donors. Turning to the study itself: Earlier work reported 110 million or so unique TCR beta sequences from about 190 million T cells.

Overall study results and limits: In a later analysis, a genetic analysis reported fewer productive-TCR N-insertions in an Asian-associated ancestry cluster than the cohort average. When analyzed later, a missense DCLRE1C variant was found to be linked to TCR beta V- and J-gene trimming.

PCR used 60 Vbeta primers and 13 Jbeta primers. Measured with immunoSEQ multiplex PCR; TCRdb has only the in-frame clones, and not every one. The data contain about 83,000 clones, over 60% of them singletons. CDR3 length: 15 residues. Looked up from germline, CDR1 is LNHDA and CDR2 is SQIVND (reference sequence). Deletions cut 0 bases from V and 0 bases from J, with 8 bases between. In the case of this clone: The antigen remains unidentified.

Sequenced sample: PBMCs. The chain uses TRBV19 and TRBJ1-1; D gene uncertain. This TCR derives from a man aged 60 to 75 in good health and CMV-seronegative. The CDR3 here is CASSIDSGMNTEAFF. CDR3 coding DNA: TGTGCCAGTAGTATAGATTCGGGGATGAACACTGAAGCTTTCTTT.